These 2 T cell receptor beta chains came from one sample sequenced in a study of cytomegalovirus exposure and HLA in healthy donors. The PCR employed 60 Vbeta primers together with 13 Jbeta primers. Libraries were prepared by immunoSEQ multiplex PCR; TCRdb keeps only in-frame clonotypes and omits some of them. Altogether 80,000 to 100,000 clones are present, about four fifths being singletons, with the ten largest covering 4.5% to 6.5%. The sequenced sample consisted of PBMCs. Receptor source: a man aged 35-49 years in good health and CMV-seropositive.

The CDR3 here is CASSLGLESRTEQYF. The CDR3 region has the DNA TGTGCCAGCAGTTTGGGCCTGGAATCGCGTACCGAGCAGTACTTC. The V gene is TRBV6-5, the J gene TRBJ2-7, with D hard to call. Between the trimmed V and J ends, which lost 4 bases and 6 bases, there was a span of 19 bases. The CDR3 is made up of 15 amino acids. Germline CDR1 is MNHEY and CDR2 is SVGAGI.

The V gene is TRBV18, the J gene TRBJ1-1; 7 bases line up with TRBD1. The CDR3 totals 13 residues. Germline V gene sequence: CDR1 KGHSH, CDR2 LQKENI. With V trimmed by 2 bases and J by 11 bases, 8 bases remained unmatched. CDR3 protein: CASSPKGASGAFF. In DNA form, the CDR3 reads TGTGCCAGCTCACCAAAGGGGGCGTCGGGGGCTTTCTTT.